The 17 T cell receptor beta chains below were found in one sample sequenced in a study of T cells in Graves' hyperthyroidism and ophthalmopathy. Researchers took RNA transcripts and amplified the TCR beta CDR3 regions from them. A set of HTBI primers served as the primers for a first-round RT-PCR of the TCR CDR3. A single record per CDR3 protein comes from TCRdb applying MiXCR to the multiplex PCR reads. Among 700,000 or so distinct CDR3 sequences listed, about 15% were seen once. Specimen: blood. The receptors were sampled from a woman aged 45 to 65 with Graves' ophthalmopathy.

This clonotype has at least ten counts. The CDR3 region is CASSSIIAGGRGEQFF. CDR3 nucleotides: TGTGCCAGCAGCTCAATTATAGCGGGAGGGAGGGGTGAGCAGTTCTTC. This sequence joins TRBV7-9 and TRBJ2-1; TRBD2 matches at 11 bases. CDR3 length equals 16 residues. Trimming removed 4 bases from V and 9 bases from J; junction bases left unmatched: 11. Germline assignment: CDR1 SEHNR and CDR2 FQNEAQ (reference sequence). Complete variable domain (other parts from reference TRBV7-9 and TRBJ2-1): DTGVSQNPRHKITKRGQNVTFRCDPISEHNRLYWYRQTLGQGPEFLTYFQNEAQLEKSRLLSDRFSAERPKGSFSTLEIQRTEQGDSAMYLCASSSIIAGGRGEQFFGPGTRLTVL.

This clonotype was detected many times. This sequence may be a read error, since a much larger clone differs from it by one base. This chain connects TRBV7-9 to TRBJ2-1, with no clear D. The germline V and J ends were trimmed by 6 bases and 0 bases, with 12 bases remaining between them. Germline-derived CDR1 and CDR2 are SEHNR and FQNEAQ (reference sequence). The CDR3 covers 15 residues. The CDR3 nucleotides read TGTGCCAGCAGTCCCAGCAGGAGCTCCTACAATGAGCAGTTCTTC. Its translation is CASSPSRSSYNEQFF.

This clonotype was found many times. CDR3 protein: CASNLAGGMVYEQFF. The CDR3 coding sequence is TGTGCCAGCAACCTAGCGGGAGGCATGGTCTATGAGCAGTTCTTC. The genes are TRBV12-3 or TRBV12-4 and TRBJ2-1; 11 nucleotides agree with TRBD2. The CDR3 has 15 residues. J gave up 8 bases and V 7 bases, and 10 bases lay outside the gene matches.

This clonotype was detected ten times or more. The rearrangement links TRBV12-3 or TRBV12-4 to TRBJ2-3; TRBD1 matches 9 bases. The V gene end was trimmed by 6 bases and the J gene end by 4 bases; junction bases not matched to a gene: 8. The CDR3 spans 15 residues. The CDR3 is CASSPTGGDADTQYF. CDR3 nucleotides: TGTGCCAGCAGCCCTACAGGGGGCGACGCAGATACGCAGTATTTT.

This clonotype has a count of ten or more. This chain links TRBV20-1 with TRBJ1-2; D is unclear. The CDR3 runs 15 residues. The germline V and J ends were trimmed by 0 bases and 1 base, with 12 bases remaining between them. Germline V gives CDR1 DFQATT, CDR2 SNEGSKA (reference sequence). The CDR3 is CSARDRVRVNYGYTF. The CDR3 bases are TGCAGTGCTAGAGATCGGGTGAGGGTTAACTATGGCTACACCTTC.

Remarks on this clonotype: This may arise from a read error, as a much more abundant clone is one base away. CDR3 nucleotides: TGTGCCAGCAGCTTAACCTCCGCCGTCGGCCTTTACAATGAGCAGTACTTC. As protein: CASSLTSAVGLYNEQYF. The genes are TRBV7-3 and TRBJ2-1; D is uncertain. The J call may be incorrect, as the DNA end agrees better with TRBJ2-7. This CDR3 spans 17 amino acids. Germline V CDR1 and CDR2: SGHTA, FQGTGA.

The V gene is TRBV6-2 or TRBV6-3, the J gene TRBJ1-1; the D is unclear. The CDR3 runs to 15 residues. Trimming left V 2 bases short and J 4 bases short, with 14 bases between. Germline V CDR1 and CDR2: MNHEY, SVGEGT. The CDR3 sequence: CASSYPPGEGTEAFF. DNA of the CDR3: TGTGCCAGCAGTTACCCCCCCGGAGAGGGCACTGAAGCTTTCTTT.

In this sample, this clonotype turned up many times. The gene calls are TRBV27 and TRBJ2-7; 12 nucleotides line up with TRBD2. After removal of 7 bases from V and 4 bases from J, the junction contained 5 bases not matched to a gene. CDR1 and CDR2 (germline): MNHEY, SMNVEV (reference sequence). The CDR3 contains 14 residues. The CDR3 DNA follows: TGTGCCAGCAAGCGACTAGCGGGAGATTACGAGCAGTACTTC. Translated: CASKRLAGDYEQYF.

This clonotype was observed many times. The chain joins TRBV5-1 to TRBJ2-1, with 10 bases aligning to TRBD2. Germline V gene sequence: CDR1 SGHRS, CDR2 YFSETQ. The CDR3 runs to 15 residues. The ends lost 4 bases at V and 4 bases at J; junction bases unmatched: 5. DNA for the CDR3: TGCGCCAGCAGCGGTGGACTAGCGGCTTACAATGAGCAGTTCTTC. Protein: CASSGGLAAYNEQFF.

Comment on this clonotype: A read error may explain this, as a much larger clone is one base away. The chain joins TRBV27 to TRBJ1-1; unclear D gene. CDR1 is MNHEY, CDR2 SMNVEV, per germline (reference sequence). The CDR3 has 14 residues. The chain's CDR3 is CASSWGGMNTEALF. Here the CDR3 DNA reads TGTGCCAGCAGTTGGGGAGGGATGAACACTGAAGCTCTCTTT.

This clonotype appeared many times. The chain has TRBV11-1 and TRBJ2-1; D may be TRBD1 or TRBD2 (5 bases each). The V end lost 3 bases, the J end lost 3 bases, and 18 bases lay between the germline ends. From germline, CDR1 is SGHAT and CDR2 FQDESV (reference sequence). The length of the CDR3 is 17 residues. As DNA, the CDR3 is TGTGCCAGCAGCTTGAGACATGGGACGGGATTCTACAATGAGCAGTTCTTC. As protein: CASSLRHGTGFYNEQFF.

With regard to this clonotype: A read error may produce the germline difference seen at one junction end. The chain combines TRBV9 with TRBJ2-2, with TRBD2 identical over 8 bases. Germline V gene sequence: CDR1 SGDLS, CDR2 YYNGEE. CDR3 size: 16 residues. CDR3 amino acids: CASSGFGRDGSGELSF. DNA of the CDR3: TGTGCCAGCAGCGGATTCGGGAGGGACGGATCCGGGGAGCTGTCTTTT.

In its sample, this clonotype was seen many times. The CDR3 DNA sequence: TGTGCCAGCTCACCAGCTGGCTCATACTACAATGAGCAGTTCTTC. It translates to CASSPAGSYYNEQFF. This chain joins TRBV18 and TRBJ2-1; no definite D call. From germline, CDR1 is KGHSH and CDR2 LQKENI. Trimming took off 2 bases at V and 3 bases at J, with 11 bases between the two ends. This CDR3 has 15 residues.

The chain uses TRBV4-1 and TRBJ1-2; 7 bases are a match to TRBD1. Germline loops: CDR1 MGHRA, CDR2 YSYEKL. The CDR3 is made up of 16 amino acids. Germline trimming cut 4 bases from V and 8 bases from J; bases unmatched to any gene: 16. The CDR3 region has the DNA TGCGCCAGCAGCCTTCTTCCAGAGACAGGGCGGTCGGGCTACACCTTC. Its translation is CASSLLPETGRSGYTF.

This clonotype was counted at least ten times. The chain is built from TRBV18 and TRBJ1-2; possibly TRBD1 for D (5 bases). The CDR3 covers 14 residues. CDR1 and CDR2 (germline): KGHSH, LQKENI. Trimming took 6 bases from V and 4 from J, leaving 15 bases between them. The CDR3 coding sequence is TGTGCCAGCTCCCCTAAGGGACTATCCTATGGCTACACCTTC. It codes for CASSPKGLSYGYTF.

Ten or more counts support this clonotype. The CDR3 DNA reads as TGTGCCAGCAGTGTTAGTCCAGGGAATACGCAGTATTTT. Protein: CASSVSPGNTQYF. The rearrangement links TRBV2 to TRBJ2-3, with a possible D match to TRBD1 (5 bases). The germline V gene encodes CDR1 SNHLY and CDR2 FYNNEI. Trimming removed 4 bases at V and 7 bases at J, with 12 bases between. This CDR3 spans 13 amino acids.

In this sample, this clonotype turned up many times. The CDR3 loop is CASSLVGSSGRQTGELFF. In DNA form, the CDR3 reads TGTGCCAGCAGCTTAGTTGGGTCTAGCGGGAGACAAACCGGGGAGCTGTTTTTT. The chain joins TRBV11-3 to TRBJ2-2; 10 bases align to TRBD2. CDR3 length: 18 amino acids. Germline CDR1 SGHNT, CDR2 YENEEA. J gave up 5 bases and V 1 base, and 10 bases lay outside the gene matches.